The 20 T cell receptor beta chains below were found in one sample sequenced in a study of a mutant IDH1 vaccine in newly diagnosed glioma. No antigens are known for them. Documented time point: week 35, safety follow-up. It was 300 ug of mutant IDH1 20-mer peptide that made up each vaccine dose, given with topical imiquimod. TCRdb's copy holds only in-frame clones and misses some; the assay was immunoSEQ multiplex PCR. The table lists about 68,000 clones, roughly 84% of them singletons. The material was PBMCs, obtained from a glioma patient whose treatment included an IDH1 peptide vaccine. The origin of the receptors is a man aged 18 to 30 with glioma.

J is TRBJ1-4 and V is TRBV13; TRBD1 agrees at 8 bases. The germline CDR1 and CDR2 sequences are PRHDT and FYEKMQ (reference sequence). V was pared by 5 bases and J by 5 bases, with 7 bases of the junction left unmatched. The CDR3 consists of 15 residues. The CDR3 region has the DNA TGTGCCAGCAGCCTCGACAGGGGCTTCAATGAAAAACTGTTTTTT. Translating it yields CASSLDRGFNEKLFF.

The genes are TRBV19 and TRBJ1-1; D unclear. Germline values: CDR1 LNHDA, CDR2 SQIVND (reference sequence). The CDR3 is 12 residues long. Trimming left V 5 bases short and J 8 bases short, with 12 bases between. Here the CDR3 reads CASSRIKSEAFF. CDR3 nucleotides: TGTGCCAGTAGTCGGATAAAGAGCGAAGCTTTCTTT.

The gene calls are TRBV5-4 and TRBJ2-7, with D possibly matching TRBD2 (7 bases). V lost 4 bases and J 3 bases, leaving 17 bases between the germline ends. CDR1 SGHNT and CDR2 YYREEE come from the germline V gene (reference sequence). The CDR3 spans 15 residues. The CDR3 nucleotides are TGTGCCAGCAGCCCGAGGGGGGGGACGTTCTACGAGCAGTACTTC. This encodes CASSPRGGTFYEQYF.

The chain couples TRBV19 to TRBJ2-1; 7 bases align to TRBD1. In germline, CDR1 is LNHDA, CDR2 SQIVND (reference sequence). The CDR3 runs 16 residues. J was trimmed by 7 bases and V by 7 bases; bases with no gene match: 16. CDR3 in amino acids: CASMVGTGAFVNEQFF. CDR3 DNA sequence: TGTGCCAGTATGGTGGGCACAGGGGCATTTGTTAATGAGCAGTTCTTC.

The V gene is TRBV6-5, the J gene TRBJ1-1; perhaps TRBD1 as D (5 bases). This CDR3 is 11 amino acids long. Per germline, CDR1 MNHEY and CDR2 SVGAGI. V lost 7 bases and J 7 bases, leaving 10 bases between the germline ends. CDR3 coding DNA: TGTGCCAGCAATCGGGACGGTGAAGCTTTCTTT. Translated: CASNRDGEAFF.

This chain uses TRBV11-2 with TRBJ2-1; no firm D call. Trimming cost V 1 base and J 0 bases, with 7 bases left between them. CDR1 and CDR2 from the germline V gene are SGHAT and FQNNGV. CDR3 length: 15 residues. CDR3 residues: CASSLASFSYNEQFF. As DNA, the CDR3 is TGTGCCAGCAGCTTAGCCTCCTTCTCCTACAATGAGCAGTTCTTC.

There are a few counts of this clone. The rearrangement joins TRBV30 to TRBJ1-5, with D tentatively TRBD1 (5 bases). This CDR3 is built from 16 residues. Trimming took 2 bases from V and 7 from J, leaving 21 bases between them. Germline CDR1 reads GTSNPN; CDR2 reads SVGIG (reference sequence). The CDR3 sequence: CAWSPPLSGIRQPQHF. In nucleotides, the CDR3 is TGTGCCTGGAGTCCACCACTCTCAGGGATTCGGCAGCCCCAGCATTTT.

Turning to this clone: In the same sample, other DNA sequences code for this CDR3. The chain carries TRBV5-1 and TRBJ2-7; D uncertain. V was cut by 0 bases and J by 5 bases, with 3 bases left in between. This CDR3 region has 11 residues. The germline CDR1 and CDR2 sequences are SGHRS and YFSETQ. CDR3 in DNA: TGCGCCAGCAGCTTGGGAAACGAGCAGTACTTC. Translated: CASSLGNEQYF.

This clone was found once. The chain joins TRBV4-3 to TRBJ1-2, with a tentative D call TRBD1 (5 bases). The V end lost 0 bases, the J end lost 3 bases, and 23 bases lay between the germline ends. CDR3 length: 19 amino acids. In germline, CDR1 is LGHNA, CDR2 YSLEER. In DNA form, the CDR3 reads TGCGCCAGCAGCCAAGACCGGGGGGAGTACTGGGTGGTATACTATGGCTACACCTTC. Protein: CASSQDRGEYWVVYYGYTF.

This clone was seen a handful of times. The CDR3 nucleotides read TGTGCCAGCAGGTTACAGGGTAGGGGGACTGAAGCTTTCTTT. As protein: CASRLQGRGTEAFF. This chain links TRBV5-4 with TRBJ1-1; D perhaps matches TRBD1 (6 bases). In germline, CDR1 is SGHNT, CDR2 YYREEE (reference sequence). V was cut by 5 bases and J by 5 bases, with 16 bases left in between. CDR3 length equals 14 residues. The whole variable domain, remainder taken from reference TRBV5-4 and TRBJ1-1, is ETGVTQSPTHLIKTRGQQVTLRCSSQSGHNTVSWYQQALGQGPQFIFQYYREEENGRGNFPPRFSGLQFPNYSSELNVNALELDDSALYLCASRLQGRGTEAFFGQGTRLTVV.

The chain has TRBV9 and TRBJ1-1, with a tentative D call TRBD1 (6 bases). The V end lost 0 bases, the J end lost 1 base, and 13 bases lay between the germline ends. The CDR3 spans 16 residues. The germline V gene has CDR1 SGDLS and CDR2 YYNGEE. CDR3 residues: CASSVGMGRGNTEAFF. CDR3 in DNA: TGTGCCAGCAGCGTAGGGATGGGCAGGGGGAACACTGAAGCTTTCTTT.

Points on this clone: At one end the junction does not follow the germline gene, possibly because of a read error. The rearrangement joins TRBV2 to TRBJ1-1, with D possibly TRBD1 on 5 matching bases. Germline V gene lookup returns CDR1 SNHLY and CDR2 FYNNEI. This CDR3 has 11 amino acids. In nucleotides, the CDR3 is TGTGCCAGCACTGAGGACACTGAAGTTTTCTTT. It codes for CASTEDTEVFF.

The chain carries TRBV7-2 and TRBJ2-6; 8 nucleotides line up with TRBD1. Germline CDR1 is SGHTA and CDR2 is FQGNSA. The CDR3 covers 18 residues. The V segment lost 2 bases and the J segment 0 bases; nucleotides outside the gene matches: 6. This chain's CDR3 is CASSLQGALYSGANVLTF. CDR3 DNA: TGTGCCAGCAGCTTACAGGGGGCCCTCTACTCTGGGGCCAACGTCCTGACTTTC.

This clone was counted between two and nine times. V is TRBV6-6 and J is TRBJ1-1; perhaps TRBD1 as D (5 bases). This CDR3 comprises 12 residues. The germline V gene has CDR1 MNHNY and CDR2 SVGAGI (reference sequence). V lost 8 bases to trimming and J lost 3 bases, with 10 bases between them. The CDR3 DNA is TGTGCCAGCGGGGGGTATGACACTGAAGCTTTCTTT. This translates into CASGGYDTEAFF.

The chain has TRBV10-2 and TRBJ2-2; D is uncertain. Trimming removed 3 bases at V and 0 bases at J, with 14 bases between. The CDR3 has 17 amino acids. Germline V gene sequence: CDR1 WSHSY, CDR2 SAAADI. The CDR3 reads CASSDLSTAANTGELFF. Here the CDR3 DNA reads TGCGCCAGCAGTGACCTATCGACGGCCGCGAACACCGGGGAGCTGTTTTTT.

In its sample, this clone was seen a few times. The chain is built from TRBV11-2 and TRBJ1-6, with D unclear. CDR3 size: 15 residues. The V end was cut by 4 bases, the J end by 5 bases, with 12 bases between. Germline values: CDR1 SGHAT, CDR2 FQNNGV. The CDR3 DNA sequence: TGTGCCAGCAGCTCTGGTGGGCAGAATAATTCACCCCTCCACTTT. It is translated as CASSSGGQNNSPLHF.

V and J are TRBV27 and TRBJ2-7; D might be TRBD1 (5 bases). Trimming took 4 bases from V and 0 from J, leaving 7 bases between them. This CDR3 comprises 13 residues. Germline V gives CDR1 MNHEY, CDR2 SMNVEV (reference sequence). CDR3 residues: CASSSTVSYEQYF. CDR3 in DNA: TGTGCCAGCAGTTCGACAGTCTCCTACGAGCAGTACTTC.

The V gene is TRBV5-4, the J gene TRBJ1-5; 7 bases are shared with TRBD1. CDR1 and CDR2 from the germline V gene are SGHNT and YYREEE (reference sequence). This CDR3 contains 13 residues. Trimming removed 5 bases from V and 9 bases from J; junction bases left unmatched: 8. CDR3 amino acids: CASSSDRSRPQHF. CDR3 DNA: TGTGCCAGCAGTTCGGACAGGTCCCGGCCCCAGCATTTT.

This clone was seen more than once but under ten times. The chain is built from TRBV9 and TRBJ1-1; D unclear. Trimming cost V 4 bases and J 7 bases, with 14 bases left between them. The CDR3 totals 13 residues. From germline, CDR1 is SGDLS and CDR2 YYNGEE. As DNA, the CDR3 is TGTGCCAGCAGCCTTTTCACGGTGAGTGAAGCTTTCTTT. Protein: CASSLFTVSEAFF.

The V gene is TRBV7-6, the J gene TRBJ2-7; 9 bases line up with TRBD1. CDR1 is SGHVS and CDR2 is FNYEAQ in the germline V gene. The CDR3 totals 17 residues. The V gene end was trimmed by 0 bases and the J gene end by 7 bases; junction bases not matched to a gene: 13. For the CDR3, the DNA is TGTGCCAGCAGCTTAGCTACGGTGGGACAGGGAAGTGAAGAGCAGTACTTC. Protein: CASSLATVGQGSEEQYF.